The sequence of this TCR beta chain was determined in a study of T cell responses to AZD1222 COVID-19 vaccine (dated by TCRdb to about 2021). Context from the whole study: TCR sequencing covered 233 trial participants: 207 given two doses of AZD1222 and about 26 given two doses of MenACWY control vaccine. Enrollment into the trials was organized by age into subgroups of 18-55, 56-69 and 70-plus years, and those subgroups contained approximately 160, 26 and 62 TCR-sequenced participants, respectively. Summary of the overall study and its limitations: No day 14 peak-response samples were available, so repertoires were characterized only after the peak T cell response. Epitopes outside the regions mutated in the B.1.351 and B.1.1.7 variants were reportedly recognized by nearly half of the unique spike-specific TCRs. After two AZD1222 doses, both the breadth and the depth of spike-specific TCRs were significantly higher than at day 0 and than in MenACWY recipients. Vaccine-associated CD4 TCRs spanned the whole spike protein, with dominant responses in regions 160-218 and 743-854. The 56-69-year group was small, and its depth increase did not reach significance, likely because of low power. Participants were mostly white British and included more females than males, and it was suggested by the authors that clonal diversity may have been underestimated. Conclusions about previously exposed vaccinees are limited because only five to seven AZD1222 recipients were SARS-CoV-2 seropositive at baseline.

The time point tag for this specimen amounts to: about 28 days (+/-7) after the second vaccine dose. AZD1222 recipients given second doses at about 4 weeks or at about 12 weeks were pooled, since spike-specific TCR depth and breadth were not found to differ between the two schedules. Samples from vaccinated people were obtained from the UK trials COV001 and COV002, which included a single-blind randomized controlled phase 2/3 trial of AZD1222 (ChAdOx1 nCoV-19) in healthy adults. For TCRbeta chain sequencing, PBMC samples were collected from trial participants at day 0 and at day 28 after the second dose. With regard to this clone: The target of this receptor is not known. There are no base qualities to consult, and no much larger clone falls within one base.

The CDR3 regions of human TCRbeta chains were analyzed by immunosequencing. Processing in the source paper ran as follows. TCRs in the repertoires were matched against a reference library of SARS-CoV-2-specific TCRs that had been generated with the MIRA antigen-specificity platform. Breadth meant the fraction of unique TCRs that were SARS-CoV-2-associated, whereas depth meant the fraction of total T cells that were SARS-CoV-2-associated. Each spike-specific TCR was assigned to its reactive spike region and to a CD4 or CD8 class using the MIRA data. Log10-transformed breadth and depth values were compared by one-way ANOVA with Sidak's multiple comparisons tests. The table was pulled from immuneACCESS by TCRdb, which kept in-frame rearrangements only. Such tables lose some clones; where checked, under half of the loss comes from unresolved V genes, and the rest has no known cause. Clone size and V and J calls were adopted from that table, with D and trimming inferred from the DNA. The sample table lists 91,000 or so clones, about 93% of them with a count of one. The ten top clones hold roughly 3.1% of the sample.

The sequence derives from an adult who received the AZD1222 COVID-19 vaccine. This specimen was peripheral blood, taken 28 days after the second AZD1222 dose.

The CDR3 reads as follows: CSAIKGTEQYF. The bases read TGCAGTGCTATTAAAGGTACCGAGCAGTACTTC. The chain is assembled from TRBV20-1 and TRBJ2-7; too little of a D gene remains to name it. Reading the germline V gene (reference sequence) gives CDR1 DFQATT and CDR2 SNEGSKA. V is shortened by 4 bases, J by 6 bases, and the region joining them spans 10 bases. CDR3 length: 11 amino acids, cysteine to phenylalanine. Only CDR3 DNA remains: 33 bases, in frame from the first base.